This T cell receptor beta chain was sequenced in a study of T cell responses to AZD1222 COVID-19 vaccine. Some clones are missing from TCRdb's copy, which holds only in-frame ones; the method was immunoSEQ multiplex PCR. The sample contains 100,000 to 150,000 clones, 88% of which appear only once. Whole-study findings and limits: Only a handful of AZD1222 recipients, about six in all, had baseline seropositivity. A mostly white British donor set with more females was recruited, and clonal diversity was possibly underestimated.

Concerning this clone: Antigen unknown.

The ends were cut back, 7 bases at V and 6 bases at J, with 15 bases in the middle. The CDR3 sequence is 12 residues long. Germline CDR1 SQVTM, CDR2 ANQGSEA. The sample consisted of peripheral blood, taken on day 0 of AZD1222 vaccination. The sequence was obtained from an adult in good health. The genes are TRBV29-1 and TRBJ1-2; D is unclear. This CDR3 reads CSGEDGGDGYTF. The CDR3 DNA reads TGCAGCGGGGAAGACGGCGGGGATGGCTACACCTTC.